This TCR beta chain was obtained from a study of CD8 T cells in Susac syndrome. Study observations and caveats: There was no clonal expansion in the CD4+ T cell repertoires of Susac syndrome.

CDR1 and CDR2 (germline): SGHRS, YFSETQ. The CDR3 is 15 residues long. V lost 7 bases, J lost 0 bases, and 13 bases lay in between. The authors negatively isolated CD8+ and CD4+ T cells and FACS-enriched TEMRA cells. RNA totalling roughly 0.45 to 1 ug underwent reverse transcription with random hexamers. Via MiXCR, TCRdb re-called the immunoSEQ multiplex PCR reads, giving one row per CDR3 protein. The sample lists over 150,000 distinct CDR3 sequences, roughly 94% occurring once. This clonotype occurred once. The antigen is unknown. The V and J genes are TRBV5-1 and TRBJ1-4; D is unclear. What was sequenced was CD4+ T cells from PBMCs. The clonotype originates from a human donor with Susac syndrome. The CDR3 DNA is TGCGCCAGCGCGATCGGAGACGCAACTAATGAAAAACTGTTTTTT. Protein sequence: CASAIGDATNEKLFF.